This T cell receptor (beta chain) was identified during a study of T-cell reconstitution after alpha-beta-depleted transplantation in children. The CDR3 contains 12 residues. CDR1 is SGHTA and CDR2 is FQGNSA in the germline V gene. Unique molecular identifiers were used to barcode this TCRbeta library. TCRdb re-analysed the PCR reads in MiXCR, keeping a single row per CDR3 protein. The sample contains around 200,000 distinct CDR3 sequences, roughly 7.5% of which appear only once. On this clonotype: A much larger clone lies one base from this, so it may be a read error.

The J gene is TRBJ1-1, the V gene TRBV7-2; D is undetermined. The sequence was obtained from a human donor who donated a stem cell graft to a child with Wiskott-Aldrich syndrome. The sample here was PBMCs from the stem cell graft donor, taken from the stem cell graft. The CDR3 region is CAISLMNTEAFF. Written as DNA, the CDR3 is TGTGCCATCAGCTTAATGAACACTGAAGCTTTCTTT.